One and the same sample provided the 21 T cell receptor beta chains below, sequenced in a study of CD8 T cells in Susac syndrome. It was with random hexamers that roughly 0.5 to 1 ug RNA was reverse transcribed. Using its own MiXCR run on the immunoSEQ multiplex PCR reads, TCRdb lists one record per CDR3 protein. Of 110,000 or so distinct CDR3 sequences in the sample, roughly 93% were seen once. The sample was CD4+ T cells from PBMCs. All receptors come from a human donor with multiple sclerosis.

This chain links TRBV14 with TRBJ1-1; no clear D gene. Trimming took 4 bases from V and 8 from J, leaving 11 bases between them. The CDR3 spans 12 residues. CDR1 and CDR2 from the germline V gene are SGHDN and FVKESK. As DNA, the CDR3 is TGTGCCAGCAGCCGTGTGACGCGAGAAGCTTTCTTT. Residues: CASSRVTREAFF.

This chain uses TRBV3-1 with TRBJ1-2, with TRBD1 matching 8 bases. Germline values: CDR1 LGHDT, CDR2 YNNKEL (reference sequence). The CDR3 is made up of 15 amino acids. V was pared by 4 bases and J by 7 bases, with 11 bases of the junction left unmatched. For the CDR3, the DNA is TGTGCCAGCAGCCCTTTGACAGGGGACGGTGCTGGCTACACCTTC. Amino acid sequence: CASSPLTGDGAGYTF.

This chain uses TRBV12-3 or TRBV12-4 with TRBJ1-3; the D is unclear. The CDR3 loop spans 11 amino acids. The V and J ends lost 7 bases and 4 bases respectively, with 5 bases between them. The CDR3 protein is CASMQGNTIYF. DNA of the CDR3: TGTGCCAGCATGCAGGGAAACACCATATATTTT.

The V call is TRBV4-2, the J call TRBJ1-2; D gene uncertain. Germline V lookup: CDR1 LGHNA, CDR2 YNFKEQ. This CDR3 contains 16 residues. Between the trimmed V and J ends, which lost 1 base and 4 bases, there was a span of 16 bases. The DNA of the CDR3 is TGTGCCAGCAGCCAAGCACTATCCGGGAGCGGCTATGGCTACACCTTC. As protein: CASSQALSGSGYGYTF.

The sample holds one count of this clonotype. The V call is TRBV28, the J call TRBJ2-2; tentatively, D is TRBD1 (6 bases). This CDR3 is 14 amino acids long. Germline values: CDR1 MDHEN, CDR2 SYDVKM. V was trimmed by 6 bases and J by 5 bases, leaving 13 bases between them. This CDR3 is CASRTGPGTGELFF. In DNA form, the CDR3 reads TGTGCCAGCAGAACAGGGCCGGGGACCGGGGAGCTGTTTTTT.

V gene TRBV20-1 combines with J gene TRBJ2-7; possibly TRBD1 for D (6 bases). Trimming removed 2 bases at V and 9 bases at J, with 23 bases between. The V gene's germline CDR1 is DFQATT and CDR2 SNEGSKA (reference sequence). The CDR3 totals 15 residues. The CDR3 region is CSARSGRDTAFGQYF. In nucleotides, the CDR3 is TGCAGTGCTAGATCCGGACGGGACACAGCGTTTGGGCAGTACTTC.

The chain is built from TRBV20-1 and TRBJ1-1, with TRBD1 identical over 7 bases. Looked up from germline, CDR1 is DFQATT and CDR2 is SNEGSKA (reference sequence). The V segment lost 5 bases and the J segment 4 bases; nucleotides outside the gene matches: 7. The CDR3 has 13 amino acids. The CDR3 sequence: CSAGGQVITEAFF. DNA of the CDR3: TGCAGTGCTGGAGGACAGGTGATCACTGAAGCTTTCTTT.

This chain uses TRBV28 with TRBJ1-1; possible D gene TRBD1, 5 bases. The CDR3 is 13 amino acids. From germline, CDR1 is MDHEN and CDR2 SYDVKM. The V end lost 6 bases, the J end lost 8 bases, and 16 bases lay between the germline ends. In DNA form, the CDR3 reads TGTGCCAGCAGCAAAGGGACGACGTACGAAGCTTTCTTT. Protein: CASSKGTTYEAFF.

The rearrangement joins TRBV23-1 to TRBJ1-4; D is ambiguous. TRBV23-1 is recorded as an ORF, its role being uncertain. The CDR3 consists of 17 residues. The V end was cut by 10 bases, the J end by 0 bases, with 21 bases between. CDR3 sequence: CATDPHTAFSTNEKLFF. The CDR3 DNA sequence: TGCGCCACCGACCCCCACACAGCCTTTTCAACTAATGAAAAACTGTTTTTT.

V gene TRBV14 combines with J gene TRBJ1-1, with 9 bases matching TRBD1. J lost 6 bases, V lost 0 bases, and 5 bases had no gene match. CDR3 size: 15 residues. Germline CDR1 and CDR2: SGHDN and FVKESK. CDR3 nucleotides: TGTGCCAGCAGCCAAGAGGACAGGGGACGGTCTGAAGCTTTCTTT. It encodes CASSQEDRGRSEAFF.

This chain connects TRBV5-1 to TRBJ2-7; 8 bases map to TRBD1. This CDR3 contains 15 residues. J gave up 0 bases and V 0 bases, and 2 bases lay outside the gene matches. Germline V CDR1 and CDR2: SGHRS, YFSETQ. In DNA form, the CDR3 reads TGCGCCAGCAGCTTGGCGGGACAGGACTCCTACGAGCAGTACTTC. Protein: CASSLAGQDSYEQYF.

In DNA form, the CDR3 reads TGTGCCAGCAGCTTGGATAGGAGCCCTAGCACAGATACGCAGTATTTT. It is translated as CASSLDRSPSTDTQYF. The chain recombines TRBV5-4 with TRBJ2-3; the D is unclear. CDR1 is SGHNT and CDR2 is YYREEE in the germline V gene (reference sequence). The V and J ends lost 0 bases and 0 bases respectively, with 11 bases between them. The CDR3 runs 16 residues. Complete variable domain (other parts from reference TRBV5-4 and TRBJ2-3): ETGVTQSPTHLIKTRGQQVTLRCSSQSGHNTVSWYQQALGQGPQFIFQYYREEENGRGNFPPRFSGLQFPNYSSELNVNALELDDSALYLCASSLDRSPSTDTQYFGPGTRLTVL.

The CDR3 region has the DNA TGCGCCAGCAGCCCAGGGGGGACCTATGGCTACACCTTC. This codes for CASSPGGTYGYTF. The V and J genes are TRBV4-3 and TRBJ1-2, with TRBD1 matching 7 bases. The CDR3 has 13 amino acids. From germline, CDR1 is LGHNA and CDR2 YSLEER. The trim removed 4 bases at V and 4 bases at J, leaving 3 bases unmatched.

The chain carries TRBV5-1 and TRBJ2-1; 11 nucleotides align to TRBD2. Germline CDR1 SGHRS, CDR2 YFSETQ. The CDR3 is 16 amino acids. J was trimmed by 8 bases and V by 2 bases; bases with no gene match: 9. CDR3 protein: CASSLGIAGGRHEQFF. The CDR3 DNA reads as TGCGCCAGCAGCTTAGGGATAGCGGGGGGGCGTCATGAGCAGTTCTTC.

The table lists this clonotype with a count of one. The chain joins TRBV19 to TRBJ2-5; TRBD1 aligns across 8 bases. Germline CDR1 LNHDA, CDR2 SQIVND (reference sequence). CDR3 length: 14 amino acids. V dropped 5 bases and J dropped 5; count of bases not matched to a gene: 7. This chain's CDR3 is CASSPRQGSETQYF. CDR3 DNA sequence: TGTGCCAGTAGTCCCCGACAGGGGAGTGAGACCCAGTACTTC.

The chain couples TRBV7-2 to TRBJ2-7; weak D call: TRBD2 (5 bases). The CDR3 runs to 15 residues. Germline V gene sequence: CDR1 SGHTA, CDR2 FQGNSA. V was clipped by 3 bases and J by 5 bases, with 17 bases between them. The CDR3 sequence: CASSLTGNGAHEQYF. CDR3 sequence (DNA): TGTGCCAGCAGCTTGACGGGGAATGGTGCGCACGAGCAGTACTTC.

This chain uses TRBV7-9 with TRBJ1-1, with D maybe TRBD1 (6 bases). Germline CDR1 is SEHNR and CDR2 is FQNEAQ (reference sequence). V was pared by 1 base and J by 6 bases, with 9 bases between. The CDR3 covers 13 residues. This CDR3 is CASSLEAGAEAFF. Here the CDR3 DNA reads TGTGCCAGCAGCTTAGAGGCAGGGGCTGAAGCTTTCTTT.

The chain combines TRBV6-1 with TRBJ1-1; weak D call: TRBD1 (5 bases). The CDR3 is made up of 17 amino acids. Germline V CDR1 and CDR2: MNHNS, SASEGT. Trimming pared 3 bases from V and 1 base from J, leaving 18 bases between. The CDR3 is CASSDPQGSYSNTEAFF. The CDR3 bases are TGTGCCAGCAGTGATCCTCAGGGCTCTTATTCGAACACTGAAGCTTTCTTT.

The rearrangement links TRBV2 to TRBJ2-7; weak D call: TRBD1 (6 bases). This CDR3 comprises 11 residues. Per germline, CDR1 SNHLY and CDR2 FYNNEI. The V end was cut by 8 bases, the J end by 2 bases, with 7 bases between. CDR3 in DNA: TGTGCCAGCCAGGGGACCTACGAGCAGTACTTC. This sequence encodes CASQGTYEQYF.

This chain joins TRBV19 and TRBJ1-1, with D hard to call. The germline CDR1 and CDR2 sequences are LNHDA and SQIVND (reference sequence). The CDR3 sequence is 13 residues long. Trimming removed 4 bases from V and 4 bases from J, with 10 bases in between. DNA of the CDR3: TGTGCCAGTAGTAGGACCCGGGGCACTGAAGCTTTCTTT. It translates to CASSRTRGTEAFF.

This chain connects TRBV9 to TRBJ1-3, with D uncertain. Germline V lookup: CDR1 SGDLS, CDR2 YYNGEE. The CDR3 consists of 14 residues. V was clipped by 3 bases and J by 0 bases, with 7 bases between them. The CDR3 DNA sequence: TGTGCCAGCAGCGAACTTAGCTCTGGAAACACCATATATTTT. This codes for CASSELSSGNTIYF.